This paragraph covers one T cell receptor beta chain sequence. Antigen: not known. Investigators spread the genomic DNA of each subset evenly over several immunoSEQ plates. Clones were sequenced by immunoSEQ multiplex PCR, and TCRdb holds only the in-frame ones, with some missing. The profile shows around 2,000,000 clones, around 96% of them singletons. CDR3 length: 16 residues. V was cut by 4 bases and J by 5 bases, with 20 bases left in between. Germline CDR1 ENHRY, CDR2 SYGVKD. The sample originates from a study of shared clonotypes between healthy human individuals. CD45RO-negative, CCR7-positively selected cells formed the naive CD8 fraction, excluding terminally differentiated effector memory CD45RA+ cells. All of the donors resided in Nashville, Tennessee, and each was a Caucasian adult. Study results and caveats: Sampling used blood alone; tissue repertoires probably differ.

This TCR was sampled from a man younger than 30 in good health. The chain combines TRBV10-3 with TRBJ2-5, with D maybe TRBD2 (6 bases). Sequencing was carried out using naive CD8+ T cells sorted from blood. In DNA form, the CDR3 reads TGTGCCATCAGTGGGCAGACTATGGCGGGGAGCGAGACCCAGTACTTC. As protein: CAISGQTMAGSETQYF.